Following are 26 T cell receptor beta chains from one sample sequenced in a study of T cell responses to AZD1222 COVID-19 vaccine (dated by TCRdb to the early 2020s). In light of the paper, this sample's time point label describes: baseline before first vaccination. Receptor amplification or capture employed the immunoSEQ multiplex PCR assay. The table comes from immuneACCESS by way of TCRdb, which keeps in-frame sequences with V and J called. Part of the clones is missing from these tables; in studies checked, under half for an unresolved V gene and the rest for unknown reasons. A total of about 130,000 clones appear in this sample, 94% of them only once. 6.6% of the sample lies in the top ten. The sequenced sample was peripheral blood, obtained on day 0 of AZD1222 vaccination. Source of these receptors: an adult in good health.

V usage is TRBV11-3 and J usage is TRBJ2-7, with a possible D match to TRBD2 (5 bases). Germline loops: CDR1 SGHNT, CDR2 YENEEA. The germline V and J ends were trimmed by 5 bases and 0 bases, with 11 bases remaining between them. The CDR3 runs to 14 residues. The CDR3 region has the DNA TGTGCCAGCAGCCGAGGGCCAAGCTCCTACGAGCAGTACTTC. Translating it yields CASSRGPSSYEQYF. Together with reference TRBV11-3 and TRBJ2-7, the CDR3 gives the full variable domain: EAGVVQSPRYKIIEKKQPVAFWCNPISGHNTLYWYLQNLGQGPELLIRYENEEAVDDSQLPKDRFSAERLKGVDSTLKIQPAELGDSAVYLCASSRGPSSYEQYFGPGTRLTVT.

The CDR3 region is CASSSSGTRQGEQYF. CDR3 DNA: TGTGCCAGCAGTTCCTCCGGGACCCGGCAAGGCGAGCAGTACTTC. The chain recombines TRBV6-2 or TRBV6-3 with TRBJ2-7; D tentatively reads TRBD1 or TRBD2 (5 bases each). The CDR3 contains 15 residues. CDR1 and CDR2 (germline): MNHEY, SVGEGT. Trimming pared 4 bases from V and 6 bases from J, leaving 19 bases between.

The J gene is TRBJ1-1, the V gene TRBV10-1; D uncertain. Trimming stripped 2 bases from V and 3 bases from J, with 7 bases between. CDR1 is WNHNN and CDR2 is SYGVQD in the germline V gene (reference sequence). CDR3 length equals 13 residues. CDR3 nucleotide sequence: TGCGCCAGCAGTGAGCGGGTTGACACTGAAGCTTTCTTT. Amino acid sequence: CASSERVDTEAFF.

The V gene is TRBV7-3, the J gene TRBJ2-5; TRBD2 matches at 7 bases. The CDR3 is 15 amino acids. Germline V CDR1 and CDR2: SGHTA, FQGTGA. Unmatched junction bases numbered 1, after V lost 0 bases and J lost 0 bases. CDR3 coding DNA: TGTGCCAGCAGCTTAACGGGACTACACCAAGAGACCCAGTACTTC. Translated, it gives CASSLTGLHQETQYF.

CDR3 loop: CSAPAHTEAFF. The CDR3 DNA is TGCAGTGCCCCCGCGCACACTGAAGCTTTCTTT. The chain couples TRBV20-1 to TRBJ1-1; D ambiguous. This CDR3 is 11 amino acids long. V was pared by 6 bases and J by 3 bases, with 8 bases between. The germline V gene has CDR1 DFQATT and CDR2 SNEGSKA (reference sequence).

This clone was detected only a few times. The CDR3 region has the DNA TGTGCCAGCATCGTGGGCCTAAACACCGGGGAGCTGTTTTTT. Residues: CASIVGLNTGELFF. The V gene is TRBV7-8, the J gene TRBJ2-2; D is unclear. The V end lost 7 bases, the J end lost 2 bases, and 11 bases lay between the germline ends. The CDR3 extends over 14 amino acids. CDR1 and CDR2 (germline): SGHVS, FQNEAQ.

CDR3 nucleotide sequence: TGTGCCAGCAGCTCGGGACAGGGGCTCGCCAATGAGCAGTTCTTC. It translates to CASSSGQGLANEQFF. The rearrangement links TRBV13 to TRBJ2-1, with TRBD1 identical over 10 bases. V shed 4 bases, J shed 6 bases, and the junction held 6 bases outside the gene matches. Looked up from germline, CDR1 is PRHDT and CDR2 is FYEKMQ (reference sequence). The length of the CDR3 is 15 residues. Combining the CDR3 with reference TRBV13 and TRBJ2-1 gives the whole variable domain AAGVIQSPRHLIKEKRETATLKCYPIPRHDTVYWYQQGPGQDPQFLISFYEKMQSDKGSIPDRFSAQQFSDYHSELNMSSLELGDSALYFCASSSGQGLANEQFFGPGTRLTVL.

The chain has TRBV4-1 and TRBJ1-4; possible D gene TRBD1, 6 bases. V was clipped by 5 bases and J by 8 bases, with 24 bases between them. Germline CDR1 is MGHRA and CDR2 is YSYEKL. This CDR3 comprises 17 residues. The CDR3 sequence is CASSLRTPGGGDEKLFF. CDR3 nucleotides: TGCGCCAGCAGCTTACGAACCCCCGGGGGCGGTGACGAAAAACTGTTTTTT.

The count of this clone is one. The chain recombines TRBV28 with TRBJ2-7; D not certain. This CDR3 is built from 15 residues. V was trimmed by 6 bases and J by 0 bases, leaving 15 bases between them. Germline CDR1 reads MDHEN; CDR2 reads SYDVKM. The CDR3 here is CASRLARLGSYEQYF. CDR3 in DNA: TGTGCCAGCAGGCTGGCGCGGCTAGGCTCCTACGAGCAGTACTTC.

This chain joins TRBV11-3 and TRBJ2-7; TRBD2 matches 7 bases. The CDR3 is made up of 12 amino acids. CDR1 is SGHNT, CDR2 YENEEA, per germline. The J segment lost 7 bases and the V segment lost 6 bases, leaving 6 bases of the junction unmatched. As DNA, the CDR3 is TGTGCCAGCAGTGGGAGGGCCGGGGAGCAGTACTTC. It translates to CASSGRAGEQYF.

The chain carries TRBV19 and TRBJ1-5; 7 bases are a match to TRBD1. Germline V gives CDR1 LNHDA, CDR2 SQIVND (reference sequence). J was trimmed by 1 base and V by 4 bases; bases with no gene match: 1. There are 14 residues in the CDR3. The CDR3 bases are TGTGCCAGTAGTACGACAGGGAGCAATCAGCCCCAGCATTTT. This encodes CASSTTGSNQPQHF.

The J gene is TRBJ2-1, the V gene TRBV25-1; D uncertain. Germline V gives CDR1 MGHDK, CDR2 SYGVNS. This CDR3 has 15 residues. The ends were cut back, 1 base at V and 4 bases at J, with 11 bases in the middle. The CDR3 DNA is TGTGCCAGCAGTGAATGGAGCGTCACTTACAATGAGCAGTTCTTC. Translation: CASSEWSVTYNEQFF.

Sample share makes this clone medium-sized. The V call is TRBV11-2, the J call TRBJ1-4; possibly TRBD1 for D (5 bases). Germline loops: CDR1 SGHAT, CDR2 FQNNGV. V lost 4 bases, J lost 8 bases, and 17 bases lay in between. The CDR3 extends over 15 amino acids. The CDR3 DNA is TGTGCCAGCAGCTCATTCGACGGGACGGGGGAAAAACTGTTTTTT. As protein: CASSSFDGTGEKLFF. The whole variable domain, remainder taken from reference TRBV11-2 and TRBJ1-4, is EAGVAQSPRYKIIEKRQSVAFWCNPISGHATLYWYQQILGQGPKLLIQFQNNGVVDDSQLPKDRFSAERLKGVDSTLKIQPAKLEDSAVYLCASSSFDGTGEKLFFGSGTQLSVL.

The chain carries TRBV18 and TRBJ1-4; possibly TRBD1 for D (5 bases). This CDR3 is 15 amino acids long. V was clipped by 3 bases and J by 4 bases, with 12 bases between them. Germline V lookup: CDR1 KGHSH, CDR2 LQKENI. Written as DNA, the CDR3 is TGTGCCAGCTCACCCGAGCAGGGTTTTAATGAAAAACTGTTTTTT. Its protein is CASSPEQGFNEKLFF.

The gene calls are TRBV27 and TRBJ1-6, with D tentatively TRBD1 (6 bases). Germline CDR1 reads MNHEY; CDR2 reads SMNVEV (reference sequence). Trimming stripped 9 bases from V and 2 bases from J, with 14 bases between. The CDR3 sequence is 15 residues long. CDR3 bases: TGTGCCAGTTCAAACAGGGTTCCCTATAATTCACCCCTCCACTTT. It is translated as CASSNRVPYNSPLHF.

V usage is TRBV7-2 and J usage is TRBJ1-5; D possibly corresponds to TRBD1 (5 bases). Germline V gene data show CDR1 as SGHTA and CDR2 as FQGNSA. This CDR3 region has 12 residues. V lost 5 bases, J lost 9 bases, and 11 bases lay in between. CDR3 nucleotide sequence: TGTGCCAGCAGCGCCAGGGAAGGGCCCCAGCATTTT. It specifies CASSAREGPQHF. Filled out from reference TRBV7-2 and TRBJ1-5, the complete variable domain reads GAGVSQSPSNKVTEKGKDVELRCDPISGHTALYWYRQSLGQGLEFLIYFQGNSAPDKSGLPSDRFSAERTGGSVSTLTIQRTQQEDSAVYLCASSAREGPQHFGDGTRLSIL.

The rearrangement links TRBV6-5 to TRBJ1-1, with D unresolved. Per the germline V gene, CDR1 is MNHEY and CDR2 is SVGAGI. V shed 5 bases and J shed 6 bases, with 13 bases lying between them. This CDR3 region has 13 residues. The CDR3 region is CASSPEAGAEAFF. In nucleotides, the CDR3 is TGTGCCAGCAGTCCCGAAGCAGGAGCTGAAGCTTTCTTT.

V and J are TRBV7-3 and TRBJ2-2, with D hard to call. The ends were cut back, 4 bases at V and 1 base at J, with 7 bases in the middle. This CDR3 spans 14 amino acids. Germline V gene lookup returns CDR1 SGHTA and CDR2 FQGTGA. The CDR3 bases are TGTGCCAGCAGCTCCAACCTGAACACCGGGGAGCTGTTTTTT. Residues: CASSSNLNTGELFF. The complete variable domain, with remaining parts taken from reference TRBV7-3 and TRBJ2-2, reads GAGVSQTPSNKVTEKGKYVELRCDPISGHTALYWYRQSLGQGPEFLIYFQGTGAADDSGLPNDRFFAVRPEGSVSTLKIQRTERGDSAVYLCASSSNLNTGELFFGEGSRLTVL.

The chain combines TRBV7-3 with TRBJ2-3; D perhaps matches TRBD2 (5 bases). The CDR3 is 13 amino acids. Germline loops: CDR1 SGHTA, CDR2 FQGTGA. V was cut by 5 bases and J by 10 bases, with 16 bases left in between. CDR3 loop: CASSPQQRSPQYF. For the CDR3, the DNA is TGTGCCAGCAGCCCCCAGCAGCGGAGTCCGCAGTATTTT.

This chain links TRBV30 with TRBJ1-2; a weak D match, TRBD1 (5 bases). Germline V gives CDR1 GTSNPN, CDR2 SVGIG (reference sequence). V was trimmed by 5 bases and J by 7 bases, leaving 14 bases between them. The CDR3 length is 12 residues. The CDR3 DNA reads TGTGCCTGGGACCTTCTAAGGGGTGGCTACACCTTC. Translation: CAWDLLRGGYTF.

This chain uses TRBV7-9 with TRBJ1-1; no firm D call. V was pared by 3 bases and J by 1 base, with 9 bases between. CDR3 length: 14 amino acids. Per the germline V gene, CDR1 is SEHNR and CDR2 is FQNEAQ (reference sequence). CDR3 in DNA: TGTGCCAGCAGCTTTCTACCGGAGAACACTGAAGCTTTCTTT. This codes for CASSFLPENTEAFF.

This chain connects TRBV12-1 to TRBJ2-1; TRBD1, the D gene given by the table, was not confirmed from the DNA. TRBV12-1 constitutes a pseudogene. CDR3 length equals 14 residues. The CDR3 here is CASSSWDRVDEQFF. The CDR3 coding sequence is TGTGCCAGCAGCTCGTGGGACAGGGTCGATGAGCAGTTCTTC.

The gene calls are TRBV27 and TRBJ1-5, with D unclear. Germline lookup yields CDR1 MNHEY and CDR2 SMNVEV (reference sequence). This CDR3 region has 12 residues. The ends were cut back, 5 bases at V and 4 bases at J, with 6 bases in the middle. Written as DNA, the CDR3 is TGTGCCAGCAGTCCACCTAATCAGCCCCAGCATTTT. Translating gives CASSPPNQPQHF.

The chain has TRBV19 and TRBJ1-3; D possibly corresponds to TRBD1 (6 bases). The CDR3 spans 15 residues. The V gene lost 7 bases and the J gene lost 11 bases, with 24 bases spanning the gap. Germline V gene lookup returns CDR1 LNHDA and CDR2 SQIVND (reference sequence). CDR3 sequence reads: CASIPGHHLERSIYF. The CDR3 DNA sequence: TGTGCCAGTATCCCGGGACACCACCTGGAACGCTCCATATATTTT.

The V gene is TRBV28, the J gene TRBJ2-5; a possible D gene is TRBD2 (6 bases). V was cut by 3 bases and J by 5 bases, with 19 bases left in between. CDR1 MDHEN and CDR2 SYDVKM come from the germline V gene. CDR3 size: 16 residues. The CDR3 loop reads CASSFLTGTVGETQYF. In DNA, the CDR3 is TGTGCCAGCAGTTTCCTTACCGGGACTGTGGGGGAGACCCAGTACTTC.

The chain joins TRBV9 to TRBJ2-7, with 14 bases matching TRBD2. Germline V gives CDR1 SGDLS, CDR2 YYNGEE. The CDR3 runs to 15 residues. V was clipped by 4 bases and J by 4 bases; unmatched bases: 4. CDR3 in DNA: TGTGCCAGCAGCCCAGGACTAGCGGGGGGTTACGAGCAGTACTTC. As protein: CASSPGLAGGYEQYF.